The 8 T cell receptor beta chains in this list originate from one sample, sequenced in a study of blood T cells in healthy people across ages. With a J-beta primer mix and a sample-barcoded 5' primer, a second PCR ran 7 to 11 cycles. TCRdb re-called the 5' RACE reads with MiXCR, one entry per CDR3 protein. Here the sample spans about 690,000 distinct CDR3 sequences, around 38% being singletons. The specimen was blood. The receptors come from a man aged 80 or over in good health.

This clonotype was seen ten or more times. The genes are TRBV11-2 and TRBJ2-5; D is tentatively TRBD1 or TRBD2 (5 bases each). CDR1 and CDR2 from the germline V gene are SGHAT and FQNNGV. This CDR3 contains 16 residues. Trimming removed 8 bases at V and 0 bases at J, with 19 bases between. CDR3 sequence (DNA): TGTGCCAGCCAACTAGGGACGGCGCGGAACCAAGAGACCCAGTACTTC. Translated, it gives CASQLGTARNQETQYF. The full variable domain, with the rest looked up from reference TRBV11-2 and TRBJ2-5, is EAGVAQSPRYKIIEKRQSVAFWCNPISGHATLYWYQQILGQGPKLLIQFQNNGVVDDSQLPKDRFSAERLKGVDSTLKIQPAKLEDSAVYLCASQLGTARNQETQYFGPGTRLLVL.

The sample holds many counts of this clonotype. A read error may explain this, as a much larger clone is one base away. This CDR3 is CASSLAAGPYNEQYF. Here the CDR3 DNA reads TGTGCCAGCAGCTTAGCGGCAGGGCCCTACAATGAGCAGTACTTC. The chain carries TRBV7-2 and TRBJ2-1, with D perhaps TRBD1 (5 bases). The end of the DNA is better explained by TRBJ2-7, so the J call may be wrong. The CDR3 covers 15 residues. Germline loops: CDR1 SGHTA, CDR2 FQGNSA.

The J gene is TRBJ2-3, the V gene TRBV29-1; TRBD2 might be the D (6 bases). The germline CDR1 and CDR2 sequences are SQVTM and ANQGSEA. The CDR3 is 18 residues long. V gave up 6 bases and J gave up 0 bases, with 25 bases separating them. CDR3 nucleotides: TGCAGCGTCGAACAGGCTGGGGTTAGCGGAGCTAGCACAGATACGCAGTATTTT. It codes for CSVEQAGVSGASTDTQYF.

This clonotype was detected once. Possible read error: a much larger clone is one base away. The DNA of the CDR3 is TGCGCCAGCAGCTCCAGACAGGGGAGCTCCTACGAGCAGTGCTTC. It translates to CASSSRQGSSYEQCF. The chain couples TRBV5-1 to TRBJ2-7, with 8 bases aligning to TRBD1. Germline CDR1 and CDR2: SGHRS and YFSETQ. The CDR3 has 15 amino acids.

The chain links TRBV20-1 to TRBJ2-3, with TRBD1 matching 9 bases. The CDR3 covers 16 residues. The V and J ends lost 3 bases and 4 bases, in that order; junction bases with no gene match: 11. The V gene's germline CDR1 is DFQATT and CDR2 SNEGSKA (reference sequence). CDR3 coding DNA: TGCAGTGCTAGGGGTAACAGGGGGCTAGATTCAGATACGCAGTATTTT. Its protein product is CSARGNRGLDSDTQYF.

The chain carries TRBV20-1 and TRBJ2-7; TRBD2 matches at 12 bases. From germline, CDR1 is DFQATT and CDR2 SNEGSKA (reference sequence). Losses at the gene ends were 4 bases for V and 0 bases for J; bases not matched to a gene: 10. CDR3 length equals 17 residues. The CDR3 DNA follows: TGCAGTGCTAAAGGGGGGCTAGCGGGGGGGAGCTCCTACGAGCAGTACTTC. Translated: CSAKGGLAGGSSYEQYF.

This clonotype has only a few counts. V is TRBV7-2 and J is TRBJ2-7, with 7 nucleotides matching TRBD2. The CDR3 covers 17 residues. Germline loops: CDR1 SGHTA, CDR2 FQGNSA. Germline trimming cut 1 base from V and 0 bases from J; bases unmatched to any gene: 9. CDR3 DNA: TGTGCCAGCAGCTTAGATGGGACTACCGGCAGCTCCTACGAGCAGTACTTC. Translating gives CASSLDGTTGSSYEQYF.

Turning to this clonotype: With a much larger clone just one base away, this may be a read error. This chain uses TRBV6-2 or TRBV6-3 with TRBJ2-4, with D possibly called TRBD1 or TRBD2 (5 bases each). The V gene lost 6 bases and the J gene lost 8 bases, with 17 bases spanning the gap. This CDR3 spans 14 amino acids. CDR1 is MNHEY, CDR2 SVGEGT, per germline. As DNA, the CDR3 is TGTGCCAGCAGCCACCCCGTCCTGGGGGACATTCAGTACTTC. Translation gives CASSHPVLGDIQYF.